This record looks at one T cell receptor (beta chain) sequence and its context. This clonotype was found many times. This clone's antigen is unknown. There are no base qualities to consult, and no much larger clone falls within one base. Preparation of the library involved PCR. TCRdb lists the instrument as Illumina HiSeq 2500. To reduce PCR and sequencing biases, unique molecular identifiers were incorporated into the TCR beta cDNA libraries. About 500,000 cDNA molecules were obtained per 1 to 10 million input T cells, so each molecule approximated one T cell. The same protocol used for the earlier healthy control dataset was applied to prepare and sequence the patient libraries. Samples belonging to the same batch were prepared together, multiplexed and sequenced on a shared HiSeq lane. In the authors' own workflow: Raw barcoded reads were processed with MIGEC, and single-read molecular identifier groups were discarded before consensus assembly and CDR3 extraction. Clonotype tables were post-analysed with VDJtools, and diversity was normalized by down-sampling all datasets to the smallest sample size. In repertoire overlap clustering, CDR3 amino acid sequences, but not nucleotide sequences, were matched to correct batch-related cross-sample contamination. In-frame beta chains were kept once TCRdb had trimmed the public reads at Q25 with fastp and called clones with MiXCR. Each CDR3 protein appears once, grouped with its most common genes and DNA. TCRdb assigned the V and J calls; the authors' analysis was not used. This sample has some 260,000 distinct CDR3 sequences in its table, and about 38% of those were observed once. 4% to 5.5% of the sample is held by the ten biggest clonotypes.

Including the terminal cysteine and phenylalanine, the CDR3 comprises 15 residues. The DNA shown is the 45-base CDR3, in frame from base 1. The germline V end is reduced by 3 bases and the J end by 1 base; junction bases left unmatched: 4. CDR1 and CDR2 (MNHNS, SASEGT) derive from the germline V gene. These data originate in a study of post-analysis software for immune sequencing data (dated by TCRdb to the mid-2010s). Regarding the study in general: Disease courses on record covered relapsing-remitting, secondary progressive and progressive-relapsing multiple sclerosis, though some patients had no subtype annotation. The multiple sclerosis patient repertoires were compared with approximately 11 previously published healthy control repertoires from donors aged about 6 to 28 years. A subset of samples was prepared in parallel using single-end sample barcoding, then pooled and co-amplified after Illumina adapter ligation. Overall study outcomes, separate from this receptor: Roughly 5 TRBV segments, including TRBV5-6, TRBV5-1 and TRBV20-1, were significantly more frequent in patients than controls. Direct clustering with F measure revealed strong co-clustering of samples prepared in the same batch, which led to a batch-effect correction. Normalized Chao1 diversity was significantly lower in multiple sclerosis patients than controls, suggesting substantial peripheral T-cell clonal expansion. The multiple sclerosis patient group was slightly younger than the control group.

To demonstrate the VDJtools post-analysis software, the study profiled TCR beta repertoires from the peripheral blood of about 13 young patients with multiple sclerosis. The multiple sclerosis patients were children and adolescents between roughly 6 and 16 years of age. Specimen: blood. The chain joins TRBV6-1 to TRBJ2-5; 8 central bases correspond to TRBD1. The receptor was derived from a girl aged 5 to 17 with multiple sclerosis. The nucleotide sequence is given as TGTGCCAGCAGTGACCGGGACAGGAGCCAAGAGACCCAGTACTTC. It translates as CASSDRDRSQETQYF.